This TCR beta chain was obtained from a study of blood T cell repertoires in COVID-19. Study information: Whether acute or convalescent, the COVID-19 samples came from the United States, Italy and Spain.

Here immunoSEQ multiplex PCR was the method, and the copy in TCRdb shows in-frame clones only, minus some. The table includes more than 60,000 clones, 74% detected once. Germline V gives CDR1 SGHVS, CDR2 FQNEAQ. CDR3 length equals 13 residues. V was clipped by 4 bases and J by 7 bases; unmatched bases: 4. This clone was picked up one time. This rearrangement joins TRBV7-8 to TRBJ2-1, with 7 bases aligning to TRBD2. Sequencing was carried out using peripheral blood. This sequence was found in a human donor with acute or convalescent COVID-19. The donor label of this sample is uncertain. The CDR3 reads CASSWGLLNEQFF. The CDR3 DNA follows: TGTGCCAGCAGCTGGGGACTATTGAATGAGCAGTTCTTC.